Reported below is one T cell receptor beta chain. Its antigen is undetermined. The data are from a study of a mutant IDH1 vaccine in newly diagnosed glioma. Whole-study context: Each patient was administered eight vaccinations, scheduled in weeks 1, 3, 5, 7, 11, 15, 19 and 23.

The time point was: week 23, last vaccination. All doses held 300 ug of mutant IDH1 20-mer peptide, with topical imiquimod. The repertoire was sequenced with immunoSEQ multiplex PCR; TCRdb's copy has only in-frame clones and lacks some. The sample carries some 42,000 clones, 65% to 80% recorded once. The CDR3 is 15 residues long. Germline CDR1 SGDLS, CDR2 YYNGEE. The V end was cut by 3 bases, the J end by 5 bases, with 18 bases between. The TCR was taken from a man aged 50-60 years with glioma. The chain links TRBV9 to TRBJ2-7; D could derive from TRBD1 or TRBD2 (5 bases each). The starting material was PBMCs, obtained from a glioma patient whose treatment included an IDH1 peptide vaccine. The CDR3 protein is CASSGYRDGDHEQYF. The CDR3 coding sequence is TGTGCCAGCAGCGGATACCGGGACGGGGACCACGAGCAGTACTTC.